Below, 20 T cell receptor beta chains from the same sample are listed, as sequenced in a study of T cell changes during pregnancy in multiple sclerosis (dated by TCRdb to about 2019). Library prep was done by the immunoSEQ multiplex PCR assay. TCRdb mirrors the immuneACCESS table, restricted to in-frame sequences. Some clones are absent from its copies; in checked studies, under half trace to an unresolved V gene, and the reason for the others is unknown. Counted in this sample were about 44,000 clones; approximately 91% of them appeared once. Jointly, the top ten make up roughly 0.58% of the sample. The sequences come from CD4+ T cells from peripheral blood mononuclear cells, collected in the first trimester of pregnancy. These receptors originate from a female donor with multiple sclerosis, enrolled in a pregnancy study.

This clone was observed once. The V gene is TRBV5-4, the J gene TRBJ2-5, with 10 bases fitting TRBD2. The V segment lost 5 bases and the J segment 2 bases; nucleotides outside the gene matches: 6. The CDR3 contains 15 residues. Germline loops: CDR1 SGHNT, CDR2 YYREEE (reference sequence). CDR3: CASRGLAESQETQYF. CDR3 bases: TGTGCCAGCAGAGGACTAGCGGAATCTCAAGAGACCCAGTACTTC.

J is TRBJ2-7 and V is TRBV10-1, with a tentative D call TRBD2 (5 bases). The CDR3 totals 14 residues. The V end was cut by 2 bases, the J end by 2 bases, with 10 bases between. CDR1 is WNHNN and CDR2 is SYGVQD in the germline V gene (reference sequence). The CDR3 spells CASSEEVGTYEQYF. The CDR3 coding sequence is TGCGCCAGCAGTGAGGAGGTCGGGACCTACGAGCAGTACTTC.

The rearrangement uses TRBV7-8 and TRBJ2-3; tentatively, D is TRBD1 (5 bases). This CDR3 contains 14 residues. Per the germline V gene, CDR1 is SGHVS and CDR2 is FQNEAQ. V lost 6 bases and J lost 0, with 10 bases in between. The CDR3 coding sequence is TGTGCCAGCAGACCGACAGCTAGCACAGATACGCAGTATTTT. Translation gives CASRPTASTDTQYF. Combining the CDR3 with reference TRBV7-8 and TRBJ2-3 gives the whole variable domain GAGVSQSPRYKVAKRGQDVALRCDPISGHVSLFWYQQALGQGPEFLTYFQNEAQLDKSGLPSDRFFAERPEGSVSTLKIQRTQQEDSAVYLCASRPTASTDTQYFGPGTRLTVL.

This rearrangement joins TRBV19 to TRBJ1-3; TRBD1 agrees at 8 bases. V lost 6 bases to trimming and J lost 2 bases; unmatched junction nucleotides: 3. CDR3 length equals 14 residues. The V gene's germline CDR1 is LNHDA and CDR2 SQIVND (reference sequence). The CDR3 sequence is CASRGTGAGNTIYF. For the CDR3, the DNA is TGTGCCAGTAGGGGGACAGGAGCTGGAAACACCATATATTTT.

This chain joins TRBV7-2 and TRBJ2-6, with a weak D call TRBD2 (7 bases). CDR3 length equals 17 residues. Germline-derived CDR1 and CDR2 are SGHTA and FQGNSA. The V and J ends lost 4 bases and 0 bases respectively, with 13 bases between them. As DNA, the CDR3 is TGTGCCAGCAGCTCGGGGGGAGGGGGCTCTGGGGCCAACGTCCTGACTTTC. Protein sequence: CASSSGGGGSGANVLTF.

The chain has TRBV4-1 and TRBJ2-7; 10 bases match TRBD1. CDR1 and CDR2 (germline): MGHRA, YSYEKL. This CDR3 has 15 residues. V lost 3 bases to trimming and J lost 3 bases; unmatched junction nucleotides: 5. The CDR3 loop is CASSQTGGNHYEQYF. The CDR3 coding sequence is TGCGCCAGCAGCCAGACAGGGGGCAATCACTACGAGCAGTACTTC.

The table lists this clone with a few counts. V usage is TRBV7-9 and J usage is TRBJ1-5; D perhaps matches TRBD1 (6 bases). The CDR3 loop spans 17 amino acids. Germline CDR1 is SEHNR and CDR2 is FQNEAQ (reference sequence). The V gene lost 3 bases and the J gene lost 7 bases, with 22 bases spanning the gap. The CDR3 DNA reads TGTGCCAGCAGCTTGGTACCGGGCAACACAGGGAACCAGCCCCAGCATTTT. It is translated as CASSLVPGNTGNQPQHF.

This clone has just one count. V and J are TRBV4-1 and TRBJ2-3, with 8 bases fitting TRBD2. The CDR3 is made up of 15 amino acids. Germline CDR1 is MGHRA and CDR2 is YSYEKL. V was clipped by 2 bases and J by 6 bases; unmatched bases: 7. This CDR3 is CASSQPREGRDTQYF. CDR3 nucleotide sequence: TGCGCCAGCAGCCAACCCCGGGAGGGCCGTGATACGCAGTATTTT.

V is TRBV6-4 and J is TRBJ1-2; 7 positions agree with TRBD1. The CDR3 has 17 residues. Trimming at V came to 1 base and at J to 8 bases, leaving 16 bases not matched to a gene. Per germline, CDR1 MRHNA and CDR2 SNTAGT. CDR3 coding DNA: TGTGCCAGCAGTGACTACTTCAGGCCCGACAGGGCCCACGGCTACACCTTC. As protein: CASSDYFRPDRAHGYTF.

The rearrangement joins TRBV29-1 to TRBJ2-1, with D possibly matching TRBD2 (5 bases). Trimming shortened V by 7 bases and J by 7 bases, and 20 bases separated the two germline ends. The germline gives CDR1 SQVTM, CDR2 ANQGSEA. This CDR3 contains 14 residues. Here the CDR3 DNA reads TGCAGCGGAGGGTACGGTTTGATGGGGAATGAGCAGTTCTTC. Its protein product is CSGGYGLMGNEQFF.

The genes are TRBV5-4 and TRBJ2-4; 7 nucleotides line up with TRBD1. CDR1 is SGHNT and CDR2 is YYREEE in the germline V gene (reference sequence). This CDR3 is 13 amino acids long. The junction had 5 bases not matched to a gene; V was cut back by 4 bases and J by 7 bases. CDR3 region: CASSVPGQNIQYF. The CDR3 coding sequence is TGTGCCAGCAGCGTCCCGGGACAGAACATTCAGTACTTC.

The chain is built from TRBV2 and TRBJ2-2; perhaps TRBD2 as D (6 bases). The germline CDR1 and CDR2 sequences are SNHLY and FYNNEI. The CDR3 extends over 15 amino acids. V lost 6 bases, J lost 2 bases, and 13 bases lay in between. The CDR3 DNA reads TGTGCCAGCAGGAAGGAGCGGGCAAACACCGGGGAGCTGTTTTTT. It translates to CASRKERANTGELFF. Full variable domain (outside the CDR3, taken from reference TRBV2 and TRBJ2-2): EPEVTQTPSHQVTQMGQEVILRCVPISNHLYFYWYRQILGQKVEFLVSFYNNEISEKSEIFDDQFSVERPDGSNFTLKIRSTKLEDSAMYFCASRKERANTGELFFGEGSRLTVL.

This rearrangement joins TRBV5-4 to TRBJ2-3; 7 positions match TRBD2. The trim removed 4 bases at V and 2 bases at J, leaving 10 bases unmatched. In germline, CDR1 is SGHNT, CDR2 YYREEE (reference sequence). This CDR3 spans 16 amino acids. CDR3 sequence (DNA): TGTGCCAGCAGCCGCGGGCCTGCGGGAGCCACAGATACGCAGTATTTT. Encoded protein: CASSRGPAGATDTQYF.

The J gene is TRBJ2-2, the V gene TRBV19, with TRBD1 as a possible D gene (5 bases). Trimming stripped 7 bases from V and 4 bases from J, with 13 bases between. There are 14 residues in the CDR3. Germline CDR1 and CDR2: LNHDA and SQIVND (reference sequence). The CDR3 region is CASTTGHSTGELFF. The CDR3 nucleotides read TGTGCCAGTACTACCGGACACAGCACCGGGGAGCTGTTTTTT.

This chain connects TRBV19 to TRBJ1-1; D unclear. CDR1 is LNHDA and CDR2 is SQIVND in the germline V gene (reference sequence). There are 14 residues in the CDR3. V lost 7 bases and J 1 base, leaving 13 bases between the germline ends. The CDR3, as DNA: TGTGCCAGTACTCCCTGGGCGAGGAACACTGAAGCTTTCTTT. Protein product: CASTPWARNTEAFF.

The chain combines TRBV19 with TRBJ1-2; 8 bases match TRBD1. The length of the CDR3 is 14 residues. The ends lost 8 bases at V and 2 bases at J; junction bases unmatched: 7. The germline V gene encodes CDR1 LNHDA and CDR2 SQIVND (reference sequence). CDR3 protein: CASGRTGINYGYTF. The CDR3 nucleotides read TGTGCCAGTGGGAGGACAGGGATAAACTATGGCTACACCTTC. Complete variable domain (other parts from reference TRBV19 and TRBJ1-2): DGGITQSPKYLFRKEGQNVTLSCEQNLNHDAMYWYRQDPGQGLRLIYYSQIVNDFQKGDIAEGYSVSREKKESFPLTVTSAQKNPTAFYLCASGRTGINYGYTFGSGTRLTVV.

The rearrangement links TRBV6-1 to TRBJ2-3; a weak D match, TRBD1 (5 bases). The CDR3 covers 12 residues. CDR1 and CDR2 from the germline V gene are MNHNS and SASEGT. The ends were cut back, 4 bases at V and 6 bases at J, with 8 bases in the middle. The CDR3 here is CASSVQGDTQYF. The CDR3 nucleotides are TGTGCCAGCAGTGTGCAGGGCGATACGCAGTATTTT.

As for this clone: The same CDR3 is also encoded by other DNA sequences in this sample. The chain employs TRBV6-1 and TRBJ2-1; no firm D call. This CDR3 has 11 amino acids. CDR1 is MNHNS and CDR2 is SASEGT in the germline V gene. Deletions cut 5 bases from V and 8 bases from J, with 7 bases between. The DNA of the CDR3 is TGTGCCAGCAGTTATTTAGATGAGCAGTTCTTC. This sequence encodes CASSYLDEQFF.

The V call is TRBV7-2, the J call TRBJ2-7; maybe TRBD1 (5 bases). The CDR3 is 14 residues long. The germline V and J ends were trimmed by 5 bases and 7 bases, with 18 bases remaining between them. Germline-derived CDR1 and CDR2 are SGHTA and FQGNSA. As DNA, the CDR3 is TGTGCCAGCAGCCCCAGGGTAGGGCAGGGTGAGCAGTACTTC. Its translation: CASSPRVGQGEQYF. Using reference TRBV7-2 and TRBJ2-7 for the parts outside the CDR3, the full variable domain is GAGVSQSPSNKVTEKGKDVELRCDPISGHTALYWYRQSLGQGLEFLIYFQGNSAPDKSGLPSDRFSAERTGGSVSTLTIQRTQQEDSAVYLCASSPRVGQGEQYFGPGTRLTVT.

CDR3 sequence reads: CASSKFNRGNYGYTF. CDR3 coding DNA: TGTGCCAGCAGCAAATTTAACAGGGGGAACTATGGCTACACCTTC. The chain uses TRBV2 and TRBJ1-2, with 8 bases lining up with TRBD1. The CDR3 is 15 residues long. Germline lookup yields CDR1 SNHLY and CDR2 FYNNEI. J gave up 2 bases and V 6 bases, and 8 bases lay outside the gene matches.